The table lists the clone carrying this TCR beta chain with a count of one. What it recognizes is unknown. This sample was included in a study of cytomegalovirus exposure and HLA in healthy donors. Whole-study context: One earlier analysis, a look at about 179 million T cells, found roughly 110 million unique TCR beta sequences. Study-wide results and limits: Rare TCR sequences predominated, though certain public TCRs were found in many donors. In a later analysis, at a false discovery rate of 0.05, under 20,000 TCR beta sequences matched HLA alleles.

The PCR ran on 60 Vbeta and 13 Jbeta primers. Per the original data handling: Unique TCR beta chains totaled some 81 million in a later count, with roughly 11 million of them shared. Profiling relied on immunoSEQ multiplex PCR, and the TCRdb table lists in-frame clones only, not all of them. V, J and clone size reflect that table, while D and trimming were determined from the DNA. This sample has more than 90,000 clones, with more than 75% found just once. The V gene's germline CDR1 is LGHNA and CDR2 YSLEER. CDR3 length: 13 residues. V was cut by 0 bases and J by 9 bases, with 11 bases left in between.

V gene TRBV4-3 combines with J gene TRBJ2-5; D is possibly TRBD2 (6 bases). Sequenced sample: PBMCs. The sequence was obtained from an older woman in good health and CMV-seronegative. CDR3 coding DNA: TGCGCCAGCAGCCAAGATGAAGGAGGGGCCCAGTACTTC. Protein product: CASSQDEGGAQYF.